The 30 T cell receptor beta chains reported below all come from one sample, sequenced in a study of post-analysis software for immune sequencing data. Included in the TCR beta cDNA libraries were unique molecular identifiers. One entry per CDR3 protein results from TCRdb running MiXCR on the PCR reads. The sample carries around 710,000 distinct CDR3 sequences, roughly 46% recorded once. Their target antigens are unknown. Study-level findings and limits: Higher frequency in patients than in controls was seen for roughly five TRBV segments, with TRBV5-6, TRBV5-1 and TRBV20-1 among them.

The material sequenced was blood. All receptors come from a girl aged 5-17 years with multiple sclerosis.

DNA of the CDR3: TGCAGTGCTATCAGGCAGGGCGTGAACTATGGCTACACCTTC. It codes for CSAIRQGVNYGYTF. The chain couples TRBV20-1 to TRBJ1-2, with D possibly being TRBD1 (5 bases). The CDR3 consists of 14 residues. V was cut by 4 bases and J by 2 bases, with 14 bases left in between. Looked up from germline, CDR1 is DFQATT and CDR2 is SNEGSKA (reference sequence).

To note about this clonotype: Since the CDR3 does not end with the conserved phenylalanine or tryptophan, this likely comes from a read error. The chain links TRBV4-3 to TRBJ2-1; D is possibly TRBD2 (5 bases). The tail of the sequence fits TRBJ2-7 better, so the J call may be wrong. This CDR3 comprises 15 residues. CDR1 and CDR2 from the germline V gene are LGHNA and YSLEER. Here the CDR3 reads CASSRTLADLYEQYL. The CDR3 DNA follows: TGCGCCAGCAGCCGGACTTTGGCCGACCTCTACGAGCAGTACTTA.

This clonotype was seen just once. This chain uses TRBV11-1 with TRBJ2-5; TRBD2 matches at 11 bases. Losses at the gene ends were 5 bases for V and 11 bases for J; bases not matched to a gene: 13. This CDR3 is built from 15 residues. Germline CDR1 and CDR2: SGHAT and FQDESV (reference sequence). CDR3 sequence reads: CASSQGTSGAREQYF. The CDR3 coding sequence is TGTGCCAGCAGCCAGGGGACTAGCGGAGCCAGGGAGCAGTACTTC.

The chain combines TRBV6-2 or TRBV6-3 with TRBJ2-1; 12 bases agree with TRBD2. Germline CDR1 reads MNHEY; CDR2 reads SVGEGT. J was trimmed by 0 bases and V by 2 bases; bases with no gene match: 5. This CDR3 has 18 residues. The CDR3, as DNA: TGTGCCAGCAGTTACCGGCTAGCGGGAGGGAGCTCCTACAATGAGCAGTTCTTC. The encoded protein is CASSYRLAGGSSYNEQFF.

A few counts support this clonotype. V gene TRBV7-3 combines with J gene TRBJ2-3, with 9 bases that match TRBD1. V lost 6 bases to trimming and J lost 2 bases; unmatched junction nucleotides: 3. The CDR3 covers 14 residues. Germline assignment: CDR1 SGHTA and CDR2 FQGTGA. The CDR3 region is CASSRTGDTDTQYF. CDR3 bases: TGTGCCAGCAGTCGGACAGGGGACACAGATACGCAGTATTTT.

This clonotype turned up a few times. The chain is built from TRBV3-1 and TRBJ2-7, with D perhaps matching TRBD2 (5 bases). This CDR3 region has 14 residues. Trimming shortened V by 4 bases and J by 5 bases, and 15 bases separated the two germline ends. Germline lookup yields CDR1 LGHDT and CDR2 YNNKEL (reference sequence). The CDR3, as DNA: TGTGCCAGCAGCCTTGGGAGTAGCGTTGACGAGCAGTACTTC. Translating gives CASSLGSSVDEQYF.

This clonotype was found a few times. The chain combines TRBV6-5 with TRBJ2-7, with TRBD2 as a possible D gene (6 bases). V was clipped by 6 bases and J by 2 bases, with 17 bases between them. This CDR3 comprises 15 residues. Germline CDR1 MNHEY, CDR2 SVGAGI. CDR3 nucleotides: TGTGCCAGCAGCCCCCGGAGGGAGTCGCCCTACGAGCAGTACTTC. This encodes CASSPRRESPYEQYF.

The chain is built from TRBV7-8 and TRBJ2-7, with D uncertain. Per germline, CDR1 SGHVS and CDR2 FQNEAQ. V lost 5 bases and J 3 bases, leaving 17 bases between the germline ends. This CDR3 has 15 residues. The CDR3 coding sequence is TGTGCCAGCAGCCACGAAATCCGATCCCTCTACGAGCAGTACTTC. It is translated as CASSHEIRSLYEQYF.

In the case of this clonotype: The junction and the germline gene differ at one end; a read error may be behind it. The V and J genes are TRBV12-3 or TRBV12-4 and TRBJ1-5; a possible D gene is TRBD1 (6 bases). This CDR3 has 15 residues. CDR3 sequence: CAGRVGGGGNQPQHF. The CDR3 region has the DNA TGTGCCGGCAGAGTCGGGGGCGGGGGCAATCAGCCCCAGCATTTT.

The J gene is TRBJ2-5, the V gene TRBV9, with 10 bases aligning to TRBD1. With the DNA end fitting TRBJ2-7 better, the J assignment may be wrong. Germline CDR1 reads SGDLS; CDR2 reads YYNGEE. The CDR3 covers 16 residues. The CDR3 loop reads CASSEGSWTGGYEQYF. The CDR3 region has the DNA TGTGCCAGCAGCGAGGGGAGTTGGACAGGGGGCTACGAGCAGTACTTC.

The CDR3 sequence is CASSNNRAETQYF. In DNA form, the CDR3 reads TGTGCCAGCAGTAACAACAGGGCCGAGACCCAGTACTTC. The V and J genes are TRBV6-5 and TRBJ2-7; a possible D gene is TRBD1 (6 bases). The closer fit of TRBJ2-5 to the DNA end suggests the J call may be wrong. Per germline, CDR1 MNHEY and CDR2 SVGAGI. This CDR3 contains 13 residues.

The chain joins TRBV3-1 to TRBJ1-1; TRBD1 is a possible D gene (5 bases). The V gene's germline CDR1 is LGHDT and CDR2 YNNKEL (reference sequence). The V end lost 7 bases, the J end lost 2 bases, and 11 bases lay between the germline ends. The CDR3 consists of 13 residues. CDR3 sequence (DNA): TGTGCCAGCACTCGGGACGGCAACACTGAAGCTTTCTTT. Its protein is CASTRDGNTEAFF.

This rearrangement joins TRBV14 to TRBJ2-4; D is undetermined. Germline loops: CDR1 SGHDN, CDR2 FVKESK. This CDR3 spans 17 amino acids. The germline V and J ends were trimmed by 4 bases and 7 bases, with 23 bases remaining between them. The CDR3 DNA reads as TGTGCCAGCAGCCCCATGAGACACCCCAAACTGGGGAACATTCAGTACTTC. This translates into CASSPMRHPKLGNIQYF.

This sequence joins TRBV5-1 and TRBJ1-1; tentatively, D is TRBD1 (5 bases). Trimming left V 5 bases short and J 2 bases short, with 10 bases between. The length of the CDR3 is 13 residues. CDR1 is SGHRS, CDR2 YFSETQ, per germline. CDR3 protein: CASRPDSNTEAFF. In nucleotides, the CDR3 is TGCGCCAGCAGACCTGACAGTAACACTGAAGCTTTCTTT.

The chain uses TRBV29-1 and TRBJ2-3; the D is unclear. Between the trimmed V and J ends, which lost 5 bases and 4 bases, there was a span of 16 bases. Germline-derived CDR1 and CDR2 are SQVTM and ANQGSEA. This CDR3 region has 14 residues. The CDR3 region has the DNA TGCAGCGTTCTAGTCCGGTCTCGGGCAGATACGCAGTATTTT. This sequence encodes CSVLVRSRADTQYF.

The chain uses TRBV20-1 and TRBJ2-1; D is possibly TRBD1 or TRBD2 (5 bases each). The V and J ends lost 5 bases and 1 base respectively, with 15 bases between them. The CDR3 covers 15 residues. Germline assignment: CDR1 DFQATT and CDR2 SNEGSKA (reference sequence). CDR3 sequence reads: CSAPYLGGSYNEQFF. In DNA, the CDR3 is TGCAGTGCTCCCTACCTTGGGGGATCCTACAATGAGCAGTTCTTC.

The chain carries TRBV12-5 and TRBJ2-7; D call uncertain. The CDR3 consists of 13 residues. Germline lookup yields CDR1 LGHNT and CDR2 FRNRAP. V lost 4 bases and J 7 bases, leaving 14 bases between the germline ends. The CDR3 DNA sequence: TGTGCTAGTGGTTCCTCCCCCTCAGGAGAGCAGTACTTC. This sequence encodes CASGSSPSGEQYF.

This clonotype was recorded a few times. This chain connects TRBV29-1 to TRBJ2-1, with D possibly TRBD1 on 6 matching bases. The V gene lost 6 bases and the J gene lost 10 bases, with 13 bases spanning the gap. The CDR3 contains 11 residues. Germline CDR1 is SQVTM and CDR2 is ANQGSEA. The CDR3, as DNA: TGCAGCGTGAAGAACAGGGTAGAGCAGTTCTTC. It is translated as CSVKNRVEQFF.

A few counts support this clonotype. The V and J genes are TRBV5-1 and TRBJ2-3; a possible D gene is TRBD1 (6 bases). Looked up from germline, CDR1 is SGHRS and CDR2 is YFSETQ. Trimming stripped 4 bases from V and 3 bases from J, with 9 bases between. The CDR3 is 13 residues long. In DNA, the CDR3 is TGCGCCAGCAGCCCCGGACAGACAGATACGCAGTATTTT. Its protein is CASSPGQTDTQYF.

This chain links TRBV25-1 with TRBJ1-5; no clear D gene. The CDR3 has 13 amino acids. V lost 6 bases and J 5 bases, leaving 11 bases between the germline ends. Germline assignment: CDR1 MGHDK and CDR2 SYGVNS. CDR3 loop: CASSAWKYQPQHF. The DNA of the CDR3 is TGTGCCAGCAGCGCCTGGAAGTATCAGCCCCAGCATTTT.

V and J are TRBV20-1 and TRBJ1-5, with D perhaps TRBD1 (5 bases). The CDR3 covers 15 residues. V was clipped by 4 bases and J by 1 base, with 14 bases between them. The germline CDR1 and CDR2 sequences are DFQATT and SNEGSKA (reference sequence). The CDR3: CSATDLNRSNQPQHF. The DNA for the CDR3 is TGCAGTGCTACAGATTTAAACAGGAGCAATCAGCCCCAGCATTTT.

This clonotype was observed a handful of times. The chain couples TRBV12-3 or TRBV12-4 to TRBJ2-7; 10 bases agree with TRBD2. The ends lost 9 bases at V and 4 bases at J; junction bases unmatched: 15. The CDR3 loop spans 16 amino acids. CDR3 in DNA: TGTGCCAGAAGCACAGAAAAGGCTAGCGGGAGATACGAGCAGTACTTC. As protein: CARSTEKASGRYEQYF.

This clonotype came up once. Its ends do not fully match the called genes, so a read error is possible. The rearrangement links TRBV7-3 to TRBJ2-7, with 9 bases matching TRBD1. The CDR3 spans 15 residues. Per germline, CDR1 SGHTA and CDR2 FQGTGA. CDR3 amino acids: CVSSSTGGLGDEQYF. In DNA form, the CDR3 reads TGTGTCAGCAGCTCAACAGGGGGCCTTGGGGACGAGCAGTACTTC. The entire variable domain, with the rest obtained from reference TRBV7-3 and TRBJ2-7, is as follows: GAGVSQTPSNKVTEKGKYVELRCDPISGHTALYWYRQSLGQGPEFLIYFQGTGAADDSGLPNDRFFAVRPEGSVSTLKIQRTERGDSAVYLCVSSSTGGLGDEQYFGPGTRLTVT.

V usage is TRBV20-1 and J usage is TRBJ1-1, with D maybe TRBD1 (5 bases). CDR1 and CDR2 (germline): DFQATT, SNEGSKA (reference sequence). Trimming shortened V by 0 bases and J by 9 bases, and 17 bases separated the two germline ends. The CDR3 spans 14 residues. CDR3 sequence: CSARDVSGLGQAFF. The CDR3 region has the DNA TGCAGTGCTAGAGATGTTTCGGGGCTCGGCCAAGCTTTCTTT.

The V call is TRBV20-1, the J call TRBJ2-3; 8 bases line up with TRBD2. V gave up 6 bases and J gave up 2 bases; unmatched junction bases: 7. CDR3 length equals 14 residues. Per the germline V gene, CDR1 is DFQATT and CDR2 is SNEGSKA (reference sequence). The CDR3 nucleotides are TGCAGTGCCAATATAGCGGGGTACACAGATACGCAGTATTTT. Protein sequence: CSANIAGYTDTQYF.

This sequence joins TRBV12-3 or TRBV12-4 and TRBJ1-1; 7 positions agree with TRBD1. The CDR3 totals 17 residues. V lost 7 bases to trimming and J lost 0 bases; unmatched junction nucleotides: 14. CDR3 coding DNA: TGTGCCAGCACCCCCTTCGGGGACAGATGTCTGAACACTGAAGCTTTCTTT. It is translated as CASTPFGDRCLNTEAFF.

This clonotype showed up just a few times. The V gene is TRBV27, the J gene TRBJ2-4; perhaps TRBD2 as D (5 bases). The V gene lost 4 bases and the J gene lost 1 base, with 11 bases spanning the gap. Germline CDR1 MNHEY, CDR2 SMNVEV (reference sequence). The CDR3 is 15 amino acids. The CDR3 nucleotides read TGTGCCAGCAGTTGGGGAAGAGGGGCCAAAAACATTCAGTACTTC. This codes for CASSWGRGAKNIQYF.

V is TRBV20-1 and J is TRBJ2-7; D is ambiguous. This CDR3 contains 13 residues. CDR1 is DFQATT and CDR2 is SNEGSKA in the germline V gene (reference sequence). Trimming removed 2 bases at V and 7 bases at J, with 15 bases between. CDR3 sequence: CSARSPYLTEQYF. The CDR3 DNA reads as TGCAGTGCTAGATCCCCCTACCTTACAGAGCAGTACTTC.

J is TRBJ1-4 and V is TRBV29-1, with TRBD1 matching 8 bases. The CDR3 contains 12 residues. The V segment lost 4 bases and the J segment 6 bases; nucleotides outside the gene matches: 1. The germline CDR1 and CDR2 sequences are SQVTM and ANQGSEA. CDR3 protein: CSVADRDEKLFF. In DNA, the CDR3 is TGCAGCGTTGCGGACAGGGATGAAAAACTGTTTTTT.

The V and J genes are TRBV29-1 and TRBJ2-1; D gene unclear. Germline CDR1 SQVTM, CDR2 ANQGSEA. CDR3 size: 13 residues. Trimming shortened V by 6 bases and J by 3 bases, and 12 bases separated the two germline ends. The CDR3 region is CSVSGTVYNEQFF. The DNA for the CDR3 is TGCAGCGTGTCGGGTACGGTCTACAATGAGCAGTTCTTC.